The 8 T cell receptor beta chains below come from one sample, sequenced in a study of blood T cell repertoires in COVID-19. Profiled with immunoSEQ multiplex PCR; TCRdb holds only in-frame clones, not every one. The data hold roughly 200,000 clones, with around 86% observed a single time. Sequencing was done on a sample of peripheral blood. The receptors come from a man aged 35 to 55 with active or convalescent COVID-19.

The CDR3 here is CASGTGGSYEQYF. CDR3 in DNA: TGTGCCAGTGGGACAGGGGGTTCCTACGAGCAGTACTTC. V and J are TRBV27 and TRBJ2-7; 11 nucleotides agree with TRBD1. The CDR3 covers 13 residues. V was clipped by 9 bases and J by 1 base; unmatched bases: 2. The germline V gene has CDR1 MNHEY and CDR2 SMNVEV (reference sequence).

The chain employs TRBV5-4 and TRBJ2-3, with 8 bases aligning to TRBD1. V shed 5 bases and J 0 bases; nucleotides not matched to a gene: 8. Per germline, CDR1 SGHNT and CDR2 YYREEE (reference sequence). This CDR3 is built from 16 residues. DNA for the CDR3: TGTGCCAGCAGACCCAGCCGGGACAGGAGCACAGATACGCAGTATTTT. Translation gives CASRPSRDRSTDTQYF.

The chain links TRBV4-2 to TRBJ2-2, with D unresolved. The germline V gene has CDR1 LGHNA and CDR2 YNFKEQ. This CDR3 spans 15 amino acids. V was clipped by 3 bases and J by 3 bases, with 11 bases between them. The CDR3 protein is CASSHEFSYTGELFF. The CDR3 DNA reads TGTGCCAGCAGCCATGAGTTCTCTTACACCGGGGAGCTGTTTTTT.

Turning to this clone: Other nucleotide sequences from this sample produce the same CDR3. This rearrangement joins TRBV3-1 (or the pseudogene TRBV3-2) to TRBJ1-6; D not certain. From germline, CDR1 is LGHDT and CDR2 YNNKEL (reference sequence). V was pared by 0 bases and J by 8 bases, with 11 bases between. This CDR3 contains 15 residues. The CDR3 reads CASSQELRSYSPLHF. The DNA of the CDR3 is TGTGCCAGCAGCCAAGAACTCCGGTCCTATTCACCCCTCCACTTT.

This chain uses TRBV5-4 with TRBJ1-1; TRBD1 agrees at 9 bases. The CDR3 is made up of 15 amino acids. V gave up 4 bases and J gave up 1 base; unmatched junction bases: 5. Germline lookup yields CDR1 SGHNT and CDR2 YYREEE (reference sequence). CDR3 loop: CASSKMTGGNTEAFF. The CDR3 DNA sequence: TGTGCCAGCAGCAAAATGACAGGGGGGAACACTGAAGCTTTCTTT.

This chain joins TRBV6-5 and TRBJ1-3, with 8 bases identical to TRBD1. The CDR3 spans 16 residues. After removal of 2 bases from V and 3 bases from J, the junction contained 6 bases not matched to a gene. The germline V gene has CDR1 MNHEY and CDR2 SVGAGI. The chain's CDR3 is CASSYGGTGLGNTIYF. The CDR3 nucleotides read TGTGCCAGCAGTTACGGCGGGACAGGCCTTGGAAACACCATATATTTT.

This clone was seen just once. The chain is built from TRBV9 and TRBJ1-1, with TRBD1 identical over 9 bases. Germline V gene lookup returns CDR1 SGDLS and CDR2 YYNGEE. Unmatched junction bases numbered 1, after V lost 0 bases and J lost 4 bases. The CDR3 is 14 residues long. CDR3 loop: CASSVGDRATEAFF. The DNA of the CDR3 is TGTGCCAGCAGCGTAGGGGACAGGGCCACTGAAGCTTTCTTT.

CDR3 DNA sequence: TGTGCCCTCAGAGGGCGGGGCCAGGTCCGAGAGACCCAGTACTTC. This translates into CALRGRGQVRETQYF. The J gene is TRBJ2-5, the V gene TRBV6-5; D is possibly TRBD2 (6 bases). V gave up 11 bases and J gave up 4 bases, with 23 bases separating them. The CDR3 is made up of 15 amino acids. Germline assignment: CDR1 MNHEY and CDR2 SVGAGI.